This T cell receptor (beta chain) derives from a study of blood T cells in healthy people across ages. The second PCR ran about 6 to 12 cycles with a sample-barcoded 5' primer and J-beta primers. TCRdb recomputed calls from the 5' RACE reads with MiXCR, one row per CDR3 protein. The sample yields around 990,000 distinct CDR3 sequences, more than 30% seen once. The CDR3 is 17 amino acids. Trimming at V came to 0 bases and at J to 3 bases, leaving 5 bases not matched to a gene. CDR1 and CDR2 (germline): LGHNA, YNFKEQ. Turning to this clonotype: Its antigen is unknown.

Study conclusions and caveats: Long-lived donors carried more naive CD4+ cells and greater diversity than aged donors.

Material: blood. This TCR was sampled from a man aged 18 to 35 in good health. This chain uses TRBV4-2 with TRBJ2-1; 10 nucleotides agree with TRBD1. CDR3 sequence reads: CASSQDKGTGDYNEQFF. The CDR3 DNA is TGTGCCAGCAGCCAAGATAAAGGGACAGGGGACTACAATGAGCAGTTCTTC.